These 24 T cell receptor beta chains share one sample of origin, sequenced in a study of T cell changes during pregnancy in multiple sclerosis. Some clones are missing from TCRdb's copy, which holds only in-frame ones; the method was immunoSEQ multiplex PCR. Of about 60,000 clones in the sample, 80% to 95% were seen once. The sequencing here drew on peripheral blood, taken in the first trimester of pregnancy. These receptors were taken from a female donor with multiple sclerosis, enrolled in a pregnancy study.

This chain joins TRBV27 and TRBJ2-3; 16 bases are a match to TRBD2. The CDR3 has 17 amino acids. V gave up 2 bases and J gave up 6 bases; unmatched junction bases: 5. Germline CDR1 MNHEY, CDR2 SMNVEV (reference sequence). CDR3 loop: CASSLVGLAGGPDTQYF. Written as DNA, the CDR3 is TGTGCCAGCAGTTTAGTGGGACTAGCGGGGGGGCCCGATACGCAGTATTTT.

The genes are TRBV7-3 and TRBJ1-4; the D gene is possibly TRBD1 (6 bases). Between the trimmed V and J ends, which lost 5 bases and 3 bases, there was a span of 13 bases. The CDR3 runs 15 residues. Looked up from germline, CDR1 is SGHTA and CDR2 is FQGTGA. The CDR3 loop is CASSPTGSPNEKLFF. DNA of the CDR3: TGTGCCAGCAGCCCAACAGGGAGTCCTAATGAAAAACTGTTTTTT. The full variable domain, in which reference TRBV7-3 and TRBJ1-4 provide the parts outside the CDR3, is GAGVSQTPSNKVTEKGKYVELRCDPISGHTALYWYRQSLGQGPEFLIYFQGTGAADDSGLPNDRFFAVRPEGSVSTLKIQRTERGDSAVYLCASSPTGSPNEKLFFGSGTQLSVL.

This chain uses TRBV5-6 with TRBJ2-5; D perhaps matches TRBD2 (6 bases). The CDR3 length is 15 residues. Deletions cut 4 bases from V and 5 bases from J, with 18 bases between. Per germline, CDR1 SGHDT and CDR2 YYEEEE. This CDR3 reads CASSPARGRSETQYF. The CDR3 nucleotides are TGTGCCAGCAGCCCGGCGCGGGGTAGGAGTGAGACCCAGTACTTC.

The chain is built from TRBV5-4 and TRBJ1-2, with TRBD1 matching 7 bases. Germline V gene lookup returns CDR1 SGHNT and CDR2 YYREEE (reference sequence). Unmatched junction bases numbered 18, after V lost 3 bases and J lost 4 bases. This CDR3 has 18 amino acids. In DNA form, the CDR3 reads TGTGCCAGCAGCTCCCCAAGGACAGGTCGGAATCTAGCCTATGGCTACACCTTC. This sequence encodes CASSSPRTGRNLAYGYTF.

The CDR3 coding sequence is TGTGCCAGCTCGGGGGCCGATGGAAACACCATATATTTT. It specifies CASSGADGNTIYF. The genes are TRBV18 and TRBJ1-3; D is possibly TRBD1 (6 bases). Germline CDR1 reads KGHSH; CDR2 reads LQKENI. The CDR3 totals 13 residues. Trimming took 6 bases from V and 3 from J, leaving 9 bases between them.

This clone was detected a few times. The chain uses TRBV7-6 and TRBJ2-7; 11 bases line up with TRBD2. The CDR3 sequence is 16 residues long. V was pared by 4 bases and J by 1 base, with 6 bases of the junction left unmatched. Germline V gene sequence: CDR1 SGHVS, CDR2 FNYEAQ. This CDR3 reads CASSSQLAGESYEQYF. In nucleotides, the CDR3 is TGTGCCAGCAGCTCGCAACTAGCGGGGGAATCCTACGAGCAGTACTTC.

The chain couples TRBV2 to TRBJ2-5, with unresolved D. This CDR3 has 13 residues. CDR1 and CDR2 from the germline V gene are SNHLY and FYNNEI. Trimming stripped 3 bases from V and 3 bases from J, with 8 bases between. CDR3 loop: CASSDPVKETQYF. The CDR3 DNA is TGTGCCAGCAGTGACCCAGTTAAAGAGACCCAGTACTTC.

V is TRBV7-9 and J is TRBJ2-5, with unresolved D. This CDR3 region has 12 residues. The V and J ends lost 5 bases and 5 bases respectively, with 9 bases between them. Germline-derived CDR1 and CDR2 are SEHNR and FQNEAQ (reference sequence). The CDR3 coding sequence is TGTGCCAGCAGCCTCCTCCGGGAGACCCAGTACTTC. Translation gives CASSLLRETQYF.

The chain recombines TRBV5-6 with TRBJ2-5; tentative D call: TRBD1 (5 bases). V gave up 4 bases and J gave up 2 bases, with 18 bases separating them. Germline values: CDR1 SGHDT, CDR2 YYEEEE. This CDR3 is 16 amino acids long. DNA for the CDR3: TGTGCCAGCAGCCGAGGTGGGTTTGGGGCTCAAGAGACCCAGTACTTC. Translating gives CASSRGGFGAQETQYF.

Only one count was recorded for this clone. The chain carries TRBV4-1 and TRBJ1-2, with D perhaps TRBD1 (5 bases). V dropped 1 base and J dropped 0 bases, with 9 bases sitting between them. The germline CDR1 and CDR2 sequences are MGHRA and YSYEKL. The CDR3 sequence is 15 residues long. The CDR3 coding sequence is TGCGCCAGCAGCCAAGGGGGCAGTTCTAACTATGGCTACACCTTC. This codes for CASSQGGSSNYGYTF.

The chain has TRBV6-6 and TRBJ1-4; 9 bases line up with TRBD1. The CDR3 covers 14 residues. The junction had 7 bases not matched to a gene; V was cut back by 5 bases and J by 9 bases. Germline-derived CDR1 and CDR2 are MNHNY and SVGAGI (reference sequence). CDR3 sequence (DNA): TGTGCCAGCAGTAACCGGGACAGGGTGAAAAAACTGTTTTTT. It translates to CASSNRDRVKKLFF.

This clone appeared once. The V gene is TRBV7-8, the J gene TRBJ1-3; D remains unclear. The CDR3 loop spans 15 amino acids. V shed 2 bases and J shed 0 bases, with 8 bases lying between them. Per the germline V gene, CDR1 is SGHVS and CDR2 is FQNEAQ. The DNA of the CDR3 is TGTGCCAGCAGCTTATCGGTCGTCTCTGGAAACACCATATATTTT. Protein product: CASSLSVVSGNTIYF.

This rearrangement joins TRBV18 to TRBJ2-7; TRBD1 agrees at 10 bases. Germline V gives CDR1 KGHSH, CDR2 LQKENI. This CDR3 has 15 amino acids. J lost 6 bases, V lost 2 bases, and 7 bases had no gene match. CDR3 in DNA: TGTGCCAGCTCACCATCGGGACAGGGGACCGGCGAGCAGTACTTC. Its translation: CASSPSGQGTGEQYF.

This rearrangement joins TRBV4-3 to TRBJ1-4, with 8 bases identical to TRBD1. V was pared by 1 base and J by 3 bases, with 4 bases of the junction left unmatched. Germline assignment: CDR1 LGHNA and CDR2 YSLEER. The CDR3 is made up of 16 amino acids. In DNA, the CDR3 is TGCGCCAGCAGCCAAGGTCAGGGGGCGTCTAATGAAAAACTGTTTTTT. Protein sequence: CASSQGQGASNEKLFF.

This chain connects TRBV19 to TRBJ1-2; weak D call: TRBD1 (5 bases). CDR1 and CDR2 from the germline V gene are LNHDA and SQIVND (reference sequence). V dropped 4 bases and J dropped 8 bases, with 14 bases sitting between them. This CDR3 has 13 amino acids. The CDR3 spells CASSNRDSGGYTF. CDR3 in DNA: TGTGCCAGTAGTAACCGGGACTCAGGGGGCTACACCTTC.

The rearrangement joins TRBV10-3 to TRBJ1-1, with TRBD1 as a possible D gene (5 bases). Trimming left V 9 bases short and J 1 base short, with 9 bases between. Germline lookup yields CDR1 ENHRY and CDR2 SYGVKD. The CDR3 is 12 amino acids. CDR3 in DNA: TGTGCCATGGGGACTTCGAACACTGAAGCTTTCTTT. It is translated as CAMGTSNTEAFF.

V gene TRBV6-5 combines with J gene TRBJ1-1, with D unresolved. The ends were cut back, 0 bases at V and 1 base at J, with 6 bases in the middle. The CDR3 is made up of 14 amino acids. CDR1 is MNHEY, CDR2 SVGAGI, per germline. CDR3 in amino acids: CASSYSGRNTEAFF. Here the CDR3 DNA reads TGTGCCAGCAGTTACTCGGGCAGGAACACTGAAGCTTTCTTT.

CDR3 DNA sequence: TGTGCCAGCAGCTTGAAGGGAGGTTCACCCCTCCACTTT. Amino acid sequence: CASSLKGGSPLHF. The chain combines TRBV5-6 with TRBJ1-6; D uncertain. V lost 1 base to trimming and J lost 9 bases, with 8 bases between them. Germline V gene data show CDR1 as SGHDT and CDR2 as YYEEEE. The CDR3 is made up of 13 amino acids.

The rearrangement links TRBV30 to TRBJ2-5; D is unresolved. This CDR3 contains 14 residues. Looked up from germline, CDR1 is GTSNPN and CDR2 is SVGIG (reference sequence). V was shortened by 0 bases and J by 5 bases, with 13 bases between the two germline ends. For the CDR3, the DNA is TGTGCCTGGAGTGTATGGAGTCGTCCGGAGACCCAGTACTTC. Translation gives CAWSVWSRPETQYF.

V gene TRBV18 combines with J gene TRBJ1-2; maybe TRBD1 (6 bases). V was shortened by 3 bases and J by 0 bases, with 20 bases between the two germline ends. Germline values: CDR1 KGHSH, CDR2 LQKENI. The CDR3 is 18 residues long. The CDR3: CASSPKTSGVGSNYGYTF. Here the CDR3 DNA reads TGTGCCAGCTCACCGAAGACATCAGGGGTGGGCTCTAACTATGGCTACACCTTC.

The V and J genes are TRBV2 and TRBJ1-1, with D unresolved. CDR3 length: 13 residues. V lost 6 bases to trimming and J lost 5 bases, with 13 bases between them. Germline CDR1 SNHLY, CDR2 FYNNEI. The CDR3 protein is CASSIDPPTEAFF. CDR3 sequence (DNA): TGTGCCAGCAGCATAGATCCCCCTACTGAAGCTTTCTTT.

This clone occurred a few times. V usage is TRBV6-1 and J usage is TRBJ1-5; no firm D call. Germline assignment: CDR1 MNHNS and CDR2 SASEGT. Trimming pared 1 base from V and 3 bases from J, leaving 7 bases between. CDR3 length equals 14 residues. The DNA of the CDR3 is TGTGCCAGCAGTGAAGGCAGTTACAATCAGCCCCAGCATTTT. It translates to CASSEGSYNQPQHF.

This clone was observed once. This chain links TRBV30 with TRBJ1-5; unclear D gene. From germline, CDR1 is GTSNPN and CDR2 SVGIG (reference sequence). Trimming took off 0 bases at V and 8 bases at J, with 17 bases between the two ends. The CDR3 has 15 residues. This chain's CDR3 is CAWSVGGGRAEPQHF. CDR3 nucleotides: TGTGCCTGGAGTGTAGGTGGAGGGAGAGCGGAGCCCCAGCATTTT.

The rearrangement joins TRBV5-5 to TRBJ1-6; TRBD1 matches 9 bases. V lost 3 bases and J lost 7; bases outside the gene matches: 5. CDR1 is SGHKS and CDR2 is YYEKEE in the germline V gene (reference sequence). The CDR3 covers 15 residues. The CDR3 DNA is TGTGCCAGCAGCTCTATGACAGGGGGGAATTCACCCCTCCACTTT. Its translation: CASSSMTGGNSPLHF.